This TCR beta chain was captured by sequencing in a study of identical twins. In the case of this clonotype: Its antigen remains unidentified.

TCRdb re-derived calls from the 5' RACE reads in MiXCR, one entry per CDR3 protein. Among around 490,000 distinct CDR3 sequences listed, 20% to 25% were seen once. The length of the CDR3 is 15 residues. Germline assignment: CDR1 SGHAT and CDR2 FQNNGV. V lost 5 bases, J lost 5 bases, and 9 bases stayed unmatched. Notes on the study in general: Rather than following the same donors, the conclusions depended on cross-sectional statistical analysis.

This sample was also put to use in a study of yellow fever vaccine responses in identical twins.

This sequence joins TRBV11-2 and TRBJ2-5; TRBD1 matches at 9 bases. Source material: CD4+ T cells sorted from blood. The sequence was obtained from a woman between 18 and 29 years old in good health. In nucleotides, the CDR3 is TGTGCCAGCAGCGTCCAACAGGGGGCTAGGGAGACCCAGTACTTC. It encodes CASSVQQGARETQYF.